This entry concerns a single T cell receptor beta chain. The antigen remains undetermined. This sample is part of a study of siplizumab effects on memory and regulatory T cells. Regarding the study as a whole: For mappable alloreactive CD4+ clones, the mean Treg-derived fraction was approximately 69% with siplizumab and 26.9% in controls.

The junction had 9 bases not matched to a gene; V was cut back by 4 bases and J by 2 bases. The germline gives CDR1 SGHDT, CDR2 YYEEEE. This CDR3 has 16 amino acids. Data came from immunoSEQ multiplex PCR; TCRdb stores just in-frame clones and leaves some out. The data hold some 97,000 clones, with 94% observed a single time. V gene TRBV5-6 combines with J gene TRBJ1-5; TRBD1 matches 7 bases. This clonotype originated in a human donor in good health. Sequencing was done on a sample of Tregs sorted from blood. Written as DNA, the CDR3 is TGTGCCAGCAGCGTGAGGCAGGGGGACGGCAATCAGCCCCAGCATTTT. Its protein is CASSVRQGDGNQPQHF.